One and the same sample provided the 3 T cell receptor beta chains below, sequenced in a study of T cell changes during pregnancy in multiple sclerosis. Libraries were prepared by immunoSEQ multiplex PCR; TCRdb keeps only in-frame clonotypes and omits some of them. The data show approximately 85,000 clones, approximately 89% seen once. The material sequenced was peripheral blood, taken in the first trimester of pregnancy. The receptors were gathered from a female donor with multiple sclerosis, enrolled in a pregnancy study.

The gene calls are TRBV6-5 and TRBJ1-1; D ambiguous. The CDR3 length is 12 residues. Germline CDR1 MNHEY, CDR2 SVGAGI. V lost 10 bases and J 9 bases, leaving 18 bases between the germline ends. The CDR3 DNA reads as TGTGCCACCCTACACCCGACGGGGAAAGCTTTCTTT. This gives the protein CATLHPTGKAFF.

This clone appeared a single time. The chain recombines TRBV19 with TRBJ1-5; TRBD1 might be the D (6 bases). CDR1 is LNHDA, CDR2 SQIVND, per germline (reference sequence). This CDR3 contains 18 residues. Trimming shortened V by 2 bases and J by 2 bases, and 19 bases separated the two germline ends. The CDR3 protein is CASSIIGLVRGGNQPQHF. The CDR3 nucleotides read TGTGCCAGTAGTATAATCGGCTTGGTCAGGGGTGGCAATCAGCCCCAGCATTTT.

The CDR3 region is CASSSGQSYEQYF. Here the CDR3 DNA reads TGTGCCAGCAGCTCCGGACAGTCCTACGAGCAGTACTTC. The V gene is TRBV7-9, the J gene TRBJ2-7; D is perhaps TRBD1 (6 bases). Germline-derived CDR1 and CDR2 are SEHNR and FQNEAQ (reference sequence). The CDR3 sequence is 13 residues long. Trimming removed 4 bases from V and 1 base from J, with 8 bases in between.